The 16 T cell receptor beta chains listed next were all sequenced from one sample in a study of shared clonotypes between healthy human individuals. Measured with immunoSEQ multiplex PCR; TCRdb has only the in-frame clones, and not every one. The sample shows around 980,000 clones, 78% of them seen only once. Sequencing was performed on memory CD4+ T cells from PBMCs. Indicated subset: CD45RA-negative fraction. These receptors originate from a young man in good health. Some clones in this sample may be carry-over from other donors' samples.

This sequence joins TRBV7-3 and TRBJ2-1; 7 bases are shared with TRBD1. CDR3 length: 14 residues. The junction had 6 bases not matched to a gene; V was cut back by 4 bases and J by 6 bases. CDR1 and CDR2 from the germline V gene are SGHTA and FQGTGA. CDR3 loop: CASSSLTGANEQFF. The CDR3 nucleotides are TGTGCCAGCAGCTCACTTACAGGGGCCAATGAGCAGTTCTTC.

The V call is TRBV30, the J call TRBJ1-5; D uncertain. Between the trimmed V and J ends, which lost 1 base and 2 bases, there was a span of 12 bases. CDR3 length equals 15 residues. The germline V gene has CDR1 GTSNPN and CDR2 SVGIG (reference sequence). The CDR3 DNA reads TGTGCCTGGAGTGCCCTCCGGGGAGGCAATCAGCCCCAGCATTTT. As protein: CAWSALRGGNQPQHF.

Concerning this clone: The same CDR3 arises from other DNA sequences in this sample as well. This chain connects TRBV30 to TRBJ2-7, with 9 nucleotides matching TRBD1. CDR1 and CDR2 from the germline V gene are GTSNPN and SVGIG (reference sequence). With V trimmed by 0 bases and J by 4 bases, 7 bases remained unmatched. The CDR3 extends over 15 amino acids. CDR3 nucleotide sequence: TGTGCCTGGAGTGTAACCGGGACAGGGATTTACGAGCAGTACTTC. Amino acids: CAWSVTGTGIYEQYF.

This CDR3 reads CAWSARWRRNTGELFF. In nucleotides, the CDR3 is TGTGCCTGGAGCGCCCGGTGGCGGAGAAACACCGGGGAGCTGTTTTTT. The chain couples TRBV30 to TRBJ2-2, with D unresolved. Germline values: CDR1 GTSNPN, CDR2 SVGIG (reference sequence). The CDR3 sequence is 16 residues long. V lost 3 bases to trimming and J lost 2 bases, with 16 bases between them.

This clone was counted at least ten times. The chain carries TRBV6-1 and TRBJ1-1, with D hard to call. This CDR3 spans 12 amino acids. Trimming shortened V by 8 bases and J by 3 bases, and 10 bases separated the two germline ends. Germline CDR1 reads MNHNS; CDR2 reads SASEGT. CDR3 region: CASAVYDTEAFF. CDR3 DNA: TGTGCCAGCGCCGTCTACGACACTGAAGCTTTCTTT.

Details on this clone: This may arise from a read error, as a much more abundant clone is one base away. The chain carries TRBV5-1 and TRBJ2-7, with no clear D. CDR3 length: 14 residues. The ends were cut back, 0 bases at V and 0 bases at J, with 7 bases in the middle. The V gene's germline CDR1 is SGHRS and CDR2 YFSETQ. This chain's CDR3 is CASSLAMVSYEQYF. The CDR3 nucleotides are TGCGCCAGCAGCTTGGCCATGGTCTCCTACGAGCAGTACTTC.

Comments on this clone: A far larger clone is just one base off, so this is likely a read error. V usage is TRBV11-2 and J usage is TRBJ2-5, with D uncertain. Germline assignment: CDR1 SGHAT and CDR2 FQNNGV. The V end was cut by 5 bases, the J end by 2 bases, with 3 bases between. There are 11 residues in the CDR3. CDR3 nucleotide sequence: TGTGCCAGCAGCGTACAAGAGACCCAGTACTTC. Amino acid sequence: CASSVQETQYF.

This clone was picked up one time. Other DNA sequences within the sample encode an identical CDR3. The V call is TRBV7-2, the J call TRBJ1-1, with no clear D. With 2 bases removed from V and 0 bases from J, the gap between germline ends came to 4 bases. CDR3 size: 13 residues. Germline loops: CDR1 SGHTA, CDR2 FQGNSA. The CDR3 protein is CASSLRMNTEAFF. CDR3 nucleotides: TGTGCCAGCAGCTTACGTATGAACACTGAAGCTTTCTTT.

This chain links TRBV4-3 with TRBJ1-1; D may be TRBD1 (6 bases). The germline CDR1 and CDR2 sequences are LGHNA and YSLEER. This CDR3 has 14 amino acids. Trimming shortened V by 2 bases and J by 5 bases, and 12 bases separated the two germline ends. The CDR3 DNA reads TGCGCCAGCAGCCAAAGCCTCAGGGGTACTGAAGCTTTCTTT. Translated: CASSQSLRGTEAFF.

The J gene is TRBJ2-5, the V gene TRBV14; D gene uncertain. Germline loops: CDR1 SGHDN, CDR2 FVKESK. The V end was cut by 4 bases, the J end by 2 bases, with 17 bases between. The CDR3 covers 16 residues. In nucleotides, the CDR3 is TGTGCCAGCAGCCCTATTGGGATGGGTCTGCAAGAGACCCAGTACTTC. The encoded protein is CASSPIGMGLQETQYF.

This clone has just a few counts. The gene calls are TRBV7-2 and TRBJ1-4; TRBD1 aligns across 7 bases. The CDR3 totals 14 residues. V shed 1 base and J 6 bases; nucleotides not matched to a gene: 2. In germline, CDR1 is SGHTA, CDR2 FQGNSA. CDR3 bases: TGTGCCAGCAGCTTAGAAGGGGGCGATGAAAAACTGTTTTTT. As protein: CASSLEGGDEKLFF.

This chain joins TRBV30 and TRBJ2-7; TRBD2 aligns across 12 bases. Germline loops: CDR1 GTSNPN, CDR2 SVGIG (reference sequence). The CDR3 is 15 amino acids. Losses at the gene ends were 0 bases for V and 6 bases for J; bases not matched to a gene: 6. CDR3 sequence: CAWSVLRLAGVEQYF. In DNA form, the CDR3 reads TGTGCCTGGAGTGTCTTGAGACTAGCGGGAGTCGAGCAGTACTTC.

The chain joins TRBV13 to TRBJ1-2; no clear D. CDR3 length: 15 residues. Germline V gives CDR1 PRHDT, CDR2 FYEKMQ (reference sequence). The V end was cut by 1 base, the J end by 5 bases, with 14 bases between. CDR3 sequence (DNA): TGTGCCAGCAGCTTAGTGGAGAGAGAAGGTTATGGCTACACCTTC. This codes for CASSLVEREGYGYTF.

The chain carries TRBV11-1 and TRBJ2-7; D unclear. The germline V gene encodes CDR1 SGHAT and CDR2 FQDESV (reference sequence). The length of the CDR3 is 16 residues. Trimming pared 1 base from V and 0 bases from J, leaving 13 bases between. CDR3 sequence reads: CASSLDSSRASYEQYF. The CDR3 region has the DNA TGTGCCAGCAGCTTAGACAGTTCTCGTGCCTCCTACGAGCAGTACTTC.

The chain employs TRBV29-1 and TRBJ1-1; weak D call: TRBD1 (5 bases). Germline CDR1 is SQVTM and CDR2 is ANQGSEA. Trimming removed 4 bases at V and 0 bases at J, with 9 bases between. CDR3 length equals 13 residues. The CDR3 DNA is TGCAGCGTTGCAGGGAAGATGAACACTGAAGCTTTCTTT. Encoded protein: CSVAGKMNTEAFF. Looking up the rest from reference TRBV29-1 and TRBJ1-1 gives the full variable domain: SAVISQKPSRDICQRGTSLTIQCQVDSQVTMMFWYRQQPGQSLTLIATANQGSEATYESGFVIDKFPISRPNLTFSTLTVSNMSPEDSSIYLCSVAGKMNTEAFFGQGTRLTVV.

The chain employs TRBV5-6 and TRBJ2-1, with a weak D call TRBD2 (5 bases). The V gene's germline CDR1 is SGHDT and CDR2 YYEEEE. Between the trimmed V and J ends, which lost 0 bases and 8 bases, there was a span of 6 bases. This CDR3 spans 12 amino acids. The CDR3 here is CASSLERYEQFF. CDR3 sequence (DNA): TGTGCCAGCAGCTTGGAGCGGTATGAGCAGTTCTTC.